One and the same sample provided the 29 T cell receptor beta chains below, sequenced in a study of control samples from healthy donors and cancer patients. The method was immunoSEQ multiplex PCR; TCRdb's version includes in-frame clones alone and lacks a portion of them. Here the sample spans some 40,000 clones, 80% to 90% being singletons. Material: PBMCs. The receptors derive from an older woman with lung cancer.

J is TRBJ1-1 and V is TRBV5-6; D uncertain. The length of the CDR3 is 12 residues. The V end was cut by 4 bases, the J end by 7 bases, with 11 bases between. Germline V CDR1 and CDR2: SGHDT, YYEEEE. DNA of the CDR3: TGTGCCAGCAGCCAGCGGCAACTTGAAGCTTTCTTT. Its protein is CASSQRQLEAFF.

The chain combines TRBV7-8 with TRBJ1-5; weak D call: TRBD1 (6 bases). Trimming removed 1 base from V and 0 bases from J, with 13 bases in between. In germline, CDR1 is SGHVS, CDR2 FQNEAQ. This CDR3 is built from 17 residues. This chain's CDR3 is CASSLEGSGASNQPQHF. DNA of the CDR3: TGTGCCAGCAGCTTAGAAGGGTCAGGGGCTAGCAATCAGCCCCAGCATTTT.

As concerns this clone: The junction does not match germline at one end; this may be a read error. J is TRBJ2-3 and V is TRBV7-7; D ambiguous. Germline V gene data show CDR1 as SSHAT and CDR2 as FNYEAQ (reference sequence). The CDR3 contains 13 residues. The CDR3 DNA sequence: TGTGCTAGCAGCTTAGTACGAGCAGATACGCAGTATTTT. It yields the protein CASSLVRADTQYF.

The chain has TRBV6-2 or TRBV6-3 and TRBJ1-5; D is undetermined. CDR1 is MNHEY and CDR2 is SVGEGT in the germline V gene. The V and J ends lost 0 bases and 5 bases respectively, with 14 bases between them. The CDR3 is 16 amino acids. CDR3 sequence: CASSYSIYDPYQPQHF. For the CDR3, the DNA is TGTGCCAGCAGTTACTCGATATACGACCCCTATCAGCCCCAGCATTTT.

The chain links TRBV18 to TRBJ2-3; no firm D call. This CDR3 has 14 amino acids. The germline V gene has CDR1 KGHSH and CDR2 LQKENI. Trimming removed 6 bases at V and 4 bases at J, with 14 bases between. CDR3 loop: CASSRLNSADTQYF. The DNA for the CDR3 is TGTGCCAGCTCCCGGTTGAATTCTGCAGATACGCAGTATTTT.

This clone has only one observation. This chain connects TRBV19 to TRBJ2-5, with 10 nucleotides matching TRBD1. Germline loops: CDR1 LNHDA, CDR2 SQIVND (reference sequence). After removal of 6 bases from V and 5 bases from J, the junction contained 3 bases not matched to a gene. There are 13 residues in the CDR3. CDR3 coding DNA: TGTGCCAGTAGGGGGACAGGGGTGGAGACCCAGTACTTC. It encodes CASRGTGVETQYF.

The rearrangement joins TRBV3-1 (or the pseudogene TRBV3-2) to TRBJ2-2; D remains ambiguous. Per germline, CDR1 LGHDT and CDR2 YNNKEL (reference sequence). This CDR3 comprises 15 residues. V shed 4 bases and J shed 0 bases, with 9 bases lying between them. The CDR3 loop reads CASSLPFANTGELFF. The CDR3 DNA reads as TGTGCCAGCAGCCTCCCCTTCGCGAACACCGGGGAGCTGTTTTTT.

The V and J genes are TRBV9 and TRBJ1-5; 8 positions match TRBD1. The V gene end was trimmed by 3 bases and the J gene end by 0 bases; junction bases not matched to a gene: 11. Germline V gene sequence: CDR1 SGDLS, CDR2 YYNGEE. The CDR3 consists of 18 residues. The CDR3 here is CASSDTGGSVYSNQPQHF. For the CDR3, the DNA is TGTGCCAGCAGCGATACAGGGGGTAGTGTCTATAGCAATCAGCCCCAGCATTTT.

The rearrangement joins TRBV10-3 to TRBJ1-1, with D unclear. The length of the CDR3 is 14 residues. The ends were cut back, 10 bases at V and 1 base at J, with 16 bases in the middle. Germline V gives CDR1 ENHRY, CDR2 SYGVKD. The CDR3 coding sequence is TGTGCCACCCAAATTGACTCTGAGAACACTGAAGCTTTCTTT. Protein: CATQIDSENTEAFF.

The genes are TRBV5-1 and TRBJ2-2, with 9 bases identical to TRBD1. This CDR3 has 16 amino acids. CDR1 and CDR2 (germline): SGHRS, YFSETQ. V was pared by 2 bases and J by 7 bases, with 9 bases of the junction left unmatched. The CDR3 bases are TGCGCCAGCAGCTTCCGGGACAGGGATTATAGCGGGGAGCTGTTTTTT. This codes for CASSFRDRDYSGELFF.

CDR3 coding DNA: TGTGCCAGCAGCTTAGATCAGGGCCAGCCCCAGCATTTT. Protein product: CASSLDQGQPQHF. The rearrangement joins TRBV11-2 to TRBJ1-5, with a possible D match to TRBD1 (5 bases). Looked up from germline, CDR1 is SGHAT and CDR2 is FQNNGV. Trimming stripped 0 bases from V and 7 bases from J, with 7 bases between. The length of the CDR3 is 13 residues.

V gene TRBV7-2 combines with J gene TRBJ1-2; no reliable D call. The CDR3 consists of 14 residues. The germline V gene encodes CDR1 SGHTA and CDR2 FQGNSA. V was cut by 1 base and J by 2 bases, with 8 bases left in between. Here the CDR3 reads CASSLGPLNYGYTF. CDR3 DNA sequence: TGTGCCAGCAGCTTAGGCCCCCTGAACTATGGCTACACCTTC.

The J gene is TRBJ1-2, the V gene TRBV4-1, with 12 bases that match TRBD1. CDR3 length equals 15 residues. CDR1 and CDR2 from the germline V gene are MGHRA and YSYEKL. The V and J ends lost 5 bases and 5 bases, in that order; junction bases with no gene match: 6. CDR3 sequence reads: CASSYPGQGAYGYTF. The CDR3 nucleotides are TGCGCCAGCAGCTACCCGGGACAGGGGGCTTATGGCTACACCTTC.

This clone is large in the sample. This sequence joins TRBV12-3 or TRBV12-4 and TRBJ2-7; D perhaps matches TRBD2 (5 bases). The CDR3 is made up of 13 amino acids. Trimming shortened V by 2 bases and J by 6 bases, and 11 bases separated the two germline ends. The CDR3 here is CASSLKASTEQYF. The CDR3, as DNA: TGTGCCAGCAGTTTAAAAGCTAGCACCGAGCAGTACTTC.

This clone was detected a few times. The rearrangement uses TRBV27 and TRBJ1-5; 8 bases align to TRBD1. Germline loops: CDR1 MNHEY, CDR2 SMNVEV (reference sequence). The trim removed 4 bases at V and 5 bases at J, leaving 4 bases unmatched. The CDR3 runs 14 residues. Here the CDR3 DNA reads TGTGCCAGCAGTTCTCTACAGGGGGATCAGCCCCAGCATTTT. Translating gives CASSSLQGDQPQHF.

The J gene is TRBJ2-7, the V gene TRBV7-9; D is unresolved. Germline V gives CDR1 SEHNR, CDR2 FQNEAQ (reference sequence). Trimming took off 5 bases at V and 2 bases at J, with 13 bases between the two ends. The CDR3 runs to 14 residues. CDR3 loop: CASSPRTQAYEQYF. CDR3 bases: TGTGCCAGCAGCCCACGCACCCAGGCCTACGAGCAGTACTTC.

This clone was seen once. The chain employs TRBV7-8 and TRBJ2-1; D may be TRBD2 (5 bases). The CDR3 spans 16 residues. Germline CDR1 SGHVS, CDR2 FQNEAQ. Trimming shortened V by 6 bases and J by 7 bases, and 22 bases separated the two germline ends. The CDR3 sequence is CASSSIPSFSTNEQFF. The CDR3 region has the DNA TGTGCCAGCAGTTCGATCCCTAGCTTTAGTACTAATGAGCAGTTCTTC.

The V call is TRBV5-8, the J call TRBJ2-7; D is unclear. The germline V gene encodes CDR1 SGHTS and CDR2 YDEGEE. This CDR3 is 13 amino acids long. The V end lost 4 bases, the J end lost 2 bases, and 10 bases lay between the germline ends. The CDR3 nucleotides read TGTGCCAGCAGCAGAGACACCGCCTACGAGCAGTACTTC. Translating it yields CASSRDTAYEQYF.

The chain has TRBV7-9 and TRBJ2-7; 11 nucleotides match TRBD2. Per germline, CDR1 SEHNR and CDR2 FQNEAQ (reference sequence). The J segment lost 6 bases and the V segment lost 4 bases, leaving 8 bases of the junction unmatched. The CDR3 extends over 15 amino acids. The CDR3 loop reads CASSYHSGRAGEQYF. The CDR3 DNA follows: TGTGCCAGCAGCTACCATAGCGGGAGGGCCGGCGAGCAGTACTTC.

The chain recombines TRBV6-5 with TRBJ1-1; D is ambiguous. With 3 bases removed from V and 6 bases from J, the gap between germline ends came to 14 bases. Germline CDR1 reads MNHEY; CDR2 reads SVGAGI. The CDR3 is 14 amino acids. The CDR3 DNA sequence: TGTGCCAGCAGTTATAGCTACCAGGTACCTGAAGCTTTCTTT. This translates into CASSYSYQVPEAFF.

This chain uses TRBV4-3 with TRBJ1-2; possibly TRBD1 for D (5 bases). The CDR3 covers 15 residues. Per the germline V gene, CDR1 is LGHNA and CDR2 is YSLEER. Deletions cut 0 bases from V and 2 bases from J, with 10 bases between. The CDR3 sequence is CASSQDGRGNYGYTF. The CDR3 DNA follows: TGCGCCAGCAGCCAAGATGGCCGGGGGAACTATGGCTACACCTTC.

This sequence joins TRBV10-3 and TRBJ1-3, with no clear D. Germline V gene lookup returns CDR1 ENHRY and CDR2 SYGVKD. V lost 7 bases and J 0 bases, leaving 10 bases between the germline ends. This CDR3 has 14 amino acids. The CDR3 region has the DNA TGTGCCATCACGTTGGAAAGCTCTGGAAACACCATATATTTT. Its translation: CAITLESSGNTIYF.

V is TRBV19 and J is TRBJ1-1, with D possibly being TRBD1 (5 bases). CDR1 is LNHDA and CDR2 is SQIVND in the germline V gene (reference sequence). This CDR3 comprises 14 residues. Trimming took 1 base from V and 8 from J, leaving 14 bases between them. CDR3 bases: TGTGCCAGTAGTATAGCGACAGTCGCTTTAGAAGCTTTCTTT. This sequence encodes CASSIATVALEAFF.

This chain links TRBV27 with TRBJ1-6, with D perhaps matching TRBD1 (6 bases). Per germline, CDR1 MNHEY and CDR2 SMNVEV (reference sequence). CDR3 size: 17 residues. Trimming pared 6 bases from V and 9 bases from J, leaving 24 bases between. The CDR3 DNA is TGTGCCAGCAGCCACACCCTGAGGACAGACGTCTTTTCACCCCTCCACTTT. This gives the protein CASSHTLRTDVFSPLHF.

CDR3 sequence reads: CASSRGQGYEQYF. CDR3 nucleotides: TGTGCCAGCTCACGGGGACAGGGCTACGAGCAGTACTTC. The rearrangement links TRBV18 to TRBJ2-7, with 9 bases matching TRBD1. Trimming removed 4 bases from V and 3 bases from J; junction bases left unmatched: 1. The CDR3 is made up of 13 amino acids. Germline CDR1 is KGHSH and CDR2 is LQKENI.

V is TRBV19 and J is TRBJ1-3; possibly TRBD1 for D (6 bases). The CDR3 runs to 12 residues. Trimming removed 9 bases from V and 7 bases from J, with 13 bases in between. The V gene's germline CDR1 is LNHDA and CDR2 SQIVND (reference sequence). The CDR3 bases are TGTGCCAGCGAGAGGGGGAGTAACACCATATATTTT. It codes for CASERGSNTIYF.

The rearrangement joins TRBV11-2 to TRBJ1-4; D is uncertain. The V gene lost 0 bases and the J gene lost 0 bases, with 5 bases spanning the gap. Germline CDR1 reads SGHAT; CDR2 reads FQNNGV. The length of the CDR3 is 15 residues. Here the CDR3 DNA reads TGTGCCAGCAGCTTAGAAGGGTCAACTAATGAAAAACTGTTTTTT. Protein: CASSLEGSTNEKLFF.

J is TRBJ1-3 and V is TRBV19, with 8 bases that match TRBD1. With 10 bases clipped from V and 2 bases from J, the junction kept 7 bases outside the gene matches. Germline CDR1 is LNHDA and CDR2 is SQIVND (reference sequence). This CDR3 comprises 14 residues. The CDR3: CATTTGEAGNTIYF. The CDR3 DNA follows: TGTGCCACTACGACAGGGGAGGCTGGAAACACCATATATTTT. Drawing the rest from reference TRBV19 and TRBJ1-3, the complete variable domain is DGGITQSPKYLFRKEGQNVTLSCEQNLNHDAMYWYRQDPGQGLRLIYYSQIVNDFQKGDIAEGYSVSREKKESFPLTVTSAQKNPTAFYLCATTTGEAGNTIYFGEGSWLTVV.

The chain joins TRBV4-1 to TRBJ2-7; 7 bases are shared with TRBD2. The germline gives CDR1 MGHRA, CDR2 YSYEKL. The junction had 8 bases not matched to a gene; V was cut back by 4 bases and J by 5 bases. The CDR3 is 14 amino acids. CDR3 DNA sequence: TGCGCCAGCAGCCCGCGGGGGTCGATGCACGAGCAGTACTTC. Amino acids: CASSPRGSMHEQYF.